Included here is one T cell receptor (beta chain) sequence, with context. It has no known antigen specificity. For each CD8+ T cell subset, flow sorting was done in triplicate, and under 350,000 cells per subset went directly into RLT lysis buffer. To keep memory contaminants out, a stringent definition of naive CD8+ T cells was applied: CD45RO-CCR7+CD27+CD95-. Peripheral blood mononuclear cells were isolated from buffy coats by standard density gradient centrifugation. A FACSAria III was used to flow-sort naive CXCR3-negative and CXCR3-positive CD8+ T cells. An RNeasy Mini Kit was used to extract total RNA from the sorted cells. The data are from a study of CXCR3-negative and CXCR3-positive naive CD8 T cells (dated by TCRdb to between 2017 and 2020). General notes on the study: In total, some 140 million TRB reads were obtained, corresponding to roughly 1.5 +/- 0.3 million reads per library. The diversity and physicochemical repertoire analyses included fewer than twelve donors pooled from two independent experiments. TRBV-TRBJ cluster analysis included naive subsets from about 5 donors and memory cells from 3 donors.

TCRdb names NextSeq 550 as the instrument used. The Human TCR Profiling Kit (MiLaboratory) was used to make UMI-labeled 5' RACE TRB cDNA libraries. The full amount of extracted RNA was used for cDNA synthesis, and the full amount of resulting cDNA was used for PCR amplification. Libraries were prepared in parallel using an identical number of PCR cycles. Concerning the study's data processing: About 54,000 +/- 9,700 unique UMI-labeled TRB cDNA molecules per library were extracted with MIGEC and MiXCR, with at least two reads per UMI required. On average, each library contained about 40,000 +/- 10,000 functional in-frame TRB CDR3 nucleotide clonotypes without stop codons. After downsampling to 5000 UMI-labeled TRB molecules per sample, diversity metrics such as normalized Shannon-Wiener and Chao1 were calculated in VDJtools. Clonotype-size-weighted physicochemical properties of the central five CDR3 residues (interaction energy, strength, volume and Kidera factor 4) were computed in VDJtools. TCRdb reprocessed the raw reads; every CDR3 protein sequence is a single record, and DNA is not supplied. In this record, the V and J calls reflect TCRdb's handling and not the investigators' own analysis. The table kept for this sample lists roughly 56,000 distinct CDR3 sequences. The leading ten clones occupy 0.42% of the sample.

The germline V gene yields SQVTM for CDR1 and ANQGSEA for CDR2. The CDR3 goes from the cysteine to the phenylalanine over 12 residues. The protein alone is recorded here. The study at large found these results: Freshly isolated PBMCs were used for most assays because CXCR3 expression partially decreased after cryopreservation. Within the same donor, TRBV-TRBJ usage looked similar between naive CXCR3-negative and CXCR3-positive cells, but memory cells had distinct patterns. Comparably high repertoire diversity was found in both naive subsets, whereas much lower repertoire diversity was found in memory CD8+ T cells. Because surface CD5, which is linked to self-reactivity in mice, was comparable between the naive subsets, TCR interaction strength was also inferred from the physicochemical properties of TRB CDR3s. Compared with CXCR3-negative naive cells, CXCR3-positive naive cells had TRB CDR3s with higher hydrophobicity (lower Kidera factor 4), lower energy, and higher strength and volume indices.

The sequence was obtained from a human donor in good health. Some clones in this sample may be carry-over from other donors' samples. The rearranged chain carries TRBV29-1 and TRBJ1-2; TCRdb's D call, TRBD1, is unchecked because there is no DNA. Material for sequencing was naive CXCR3- CD8+ T cells from blood. The cell subset or site label here, explained by the study, means: CD45RO-CCR7+CD27+CD95- naive CD8+ T cells lacking CXCR3 (TNR3-). The CDR3 protein is CSVERTDYGYTF.